This T cell receptor beta chain was recovered during a study of PD-L1 blockade in urothelial cancer. Overall study context: About 90% of the roughly 30 patients were men whose urothelial cancer was bladder-origin. Median blood clonality was about 0.086, with around 77,000 unique TCRs.

Study conclusions and caveats: When measured at 3 weeks, tumor-associated blood clones expanded more in durable-benefit patients.

Time point reported: peripheral blood 6 weeks after treatment start. The germline CDR1 and CDR2 sequences are MNHEY and SMNVEV (reference sequence). CDR3 length: 16 residues. Trimming stripped 5 bases from V and 1 base from J, with 17 bases between. The data were produced by immunoSEQ multiplex PCR, yet TCRdb's version contains in-frame clones alone and is incomplete. Among some 120,000 clones listed, roughly 83% were seen once. In regard to this clone: Its matching antigen is unknown.

The rearrangement joins TRBV27 to TRBJ2-5; D may be TRBD2 (6 bases). The sequence derives from a man aged 45-65 years with urothelial cancer. Sequenced here: PBMCs, sampled around atezolizumab (anti-PD-L1) treatment. The CDR3 DNA is TGTGCCAGCAGTAGAACGGGAGCATCCTTCCAAGAGACCCAGTACTTC. Residues: CASSRTGASFQETQYF.